This TCR beta chain was identified during a study of control samples from healthy donors and cancer patients. Germline lookup yields CDR1 LGHDT and CDR2 YNNKEL (reference sequence). V lost 1 base to trimming and J lost 4 bases, with 8 bases between them. The CDR3 sequence is 14 residues long. The protocol was immunoSEQ multiplex PCR, while the TCRdb copy is restricted to in-frame clones and leaves out a portion. The repertoire holds roughly 200,000 clones, with about 91% as singletons. This chain connects TRBV3-1 (or the pseudogene TRBV3-2) to TRBJ1-5; D unclear. The sequence was obtained from a young man in good health. What was sequenced was blood. Written as DNA, the CDR3 is TGTGCCAGCAGCCAAGGGGCGGGTAATCAGCCCCAGCATTTT. Amino acids: CASSQGAGNQPQHF.